These 2 T cell receptor beta chains were all obtained from the same sample, sequenced in a study of radiation and T cells in renal cell carcinoma. Assay: immunoSEQ multiplex PCR; the TCRdb copy retains only in-frame clones and omits some. The sample yields roughly 160,000 clones, 88% seen once. Indicated time point: blood 4 weeks post-SBRT, at nephrectomy. Described treatment: 15 Gy SBRT to primary tumor, nephrectomy 4 weeks later. The source material was blood, sampled from a patient whose treatment included radiotherapy and nephrectomy. These receptors came from a woman in her fifties or sixties with renal cell carcinoma.

The V gene is TRBV5-4, the J gene TRBJ2-3; possible D gene TRBD2, 7 bases. V shed 10 bases and J shed 2 bases, with 20 bases lying between them. CDR3 size: 15 residues. The V gene's germline CDR1 is SGHNT and CDR2 YYREEE (reference sequence). The CDR3 protein is CAAWGGGGPTDTQYF. The CDR3 region has the DNA TGTGCCGCCTGGGGGGGCGGGGGCCCCACAGATACGCAGTATTTT. Based on the CDR3 plus reference TRBV5-4 and TRBJ2-3, the full variable domain is ETGVTQSPTHLIKTRGQQVTLRCSSQSGHNTVSWYQQALGQGPQFIFQYYREEENGRGNFPPRFSGLQFPNYSSELNVNALELDDSALYLCAAWGGGGPTDTQYFGPGTRLTVL.

This clone was counted a single time. The chain carries TRBV4-3 and TRBJ1-1, with no clear D. From germline, CDR1 is LGHNA and CDR2 YSLEER. This CDR3 spans 14 amino acids. V lost 1 base and J 2 bases, leaving 8 bases between the germline ends. CDR3 nucleotide sequence: TGCGCCAGCAGCCAAGGGGCAGTAAACACTGAAGCTTTCTTT. It specifies CASSQGAVNTEAFF.